These T cell receptor beta chains were read from a single sample in a study of blood T cell repertoires in COVID-19. The repertoire was sequenced with immunoSEQ multiplex PCR; TCRdb's copy has only in-frame clones and lacks some. Among 40,000 to 45,000 clones listed, 92% were seen once. The sequencing sample was made of peripheral blood. The receptors were gathered from a human donor in a cohort sampled during active COVID-19. Each CDR3 is given with its conserved first and last residue. The order of the fields is V gene, clone size, D gene, J gene, CDR3 length, CDR3 DNA, CDR3 protein. D genes are given only for firm matches. Rows may omit the clone size; those that give it use once, few, many or a size class.

>TRBV2|.|TRBD2|TRBJ2-5|14
TGTGCCAGCAGCGCCATTGCGGGAGGTTGGACCCAGTACTTC
CASSAIAGGWTQYF
>TRBV24-1|once|TRBD1|TRBJ2-5|16
TGTGCCACCAGTGAACCCGACAGGGGTTTGACGGAGACCCAGTACTTC
CATSEPDRGLTETQYF
>TRBV6-5|.|TRBD1|TRBJ1-2|13
TGTGCCAGCAGGACAGGGGCAGGGTATGGCTACACCTTC
CASRTGAGYGYTF
>TRBV6-2/TRBV6-3|.|TRBD1|TRBJ1-2|17
TGTGCCAGCAGTTACTCGTCGGCCCGGACAGGGGATGTTGGCTACACCTTC
CASSYSSARTGDVGYTF
>TRBV6-5|.|TRBD1|TRBJ2-1|15
TGTGCCAGCAGTACTGGGACAGTCCATAGGGGCGGGCAGTTCTTC
CASSTGTVHRGGQFF
>TRBV24-1|once|TRBD1|TRBJ2-6|17
TGTGCCACCAGTGATTTCGACAGGGAAACTGGGGCCAACGTCCTGACTTTC
CATSDFDRETGANVLTF
>TRBV24-1|once|.|TRBJ2-2|14
TGTGCCACCAGTGATCTGAGGTACACCGGGGAGCTGTTTTTT
CATSDLRYTGELFF
>TRBV4-1|.|.|TRBJ2-7|14
TGCGCCAGCAGCCAAGATCCTGCCGGGAACGAGCAGTACTTC
CASSQDPAGNEQYF
>TRBV6-2/TRBV6-3|.|.|TRBJ1-1|19
TGTGCCAGCAGTTACTCGAGACGAGGGTTTGCCACCGTGAACACTGAAGCTTTCTTT
CASSYSRRGFATVNTEAFF
>TRBV12-2|.|.|TRBJ1-4|17
TGTGCAAGTCGCTTACCCCGGGGTAGGGGGCTGGGGGAAAAACTGTTTTTT
CASRLPRGRGLGEKLFF
>TRBV28|.|TRBD2|TRBJ2-7|21
TGTGCCAGCAGTTTAACCCTGGCCCTGACTAGCGGGAGGGCCGTAACCTACGAGCAGTACTTC
CASSLTLALTSGRAVTYEQYF
>TRBV6-5|.|.|TRBJ2-2|15
TGTGCCAGCAGATACCAGACAGCTAACACCGGGGAGCTGTTTTTT
CASRYQTANTGELFF
>TRBV4-2|.|TRBD1|TRBJ1-2|16
TGTGCCAGCAGCCGGGGGGGGACAGGAGCCCCCTATGGCTACACCTTC
CASSRGGTGAPYGYTF
>TRBV7-2|.|.|TRBJ2-7|16
TGTGCCAGCAGCCCCCACGGTCAGGGCCTCACCTACGAGCAGTACTTC
CASSPHGQGLTYEQYF
>TRBV6-6|.|TRBD2|TRBJ2-7|14
TGTGCCAGCAGTCGAGCGGGAGAGGGTTACGAGCAGTACTTC
CASSRAGEGYEQYF
>TRBV4-1|.|.|TRBJ1-2|17
TGCGCCAGCAGCCAAGTTCTTGGCCAGGACAGAATCTATGGCTACACCTTC
CASSQVLGQDRIYGYTF
>TRBV25-1|.|TRBD1|TRBJ1-4|14
TGTGCCAGCAGTGAATTCAGGGGGGATGAAAAACTGTTTTTT
CASSEFRGDEKLFF
>TRBV29-1|.|.|TRBJ1-4|14
TGCAGCGTTGAAGATCTTGGTGGCGGTGAAAAACTGTTTTTT
CSVEDLGGGEKLFF
>TRBV5-4|.|.|TRBJ2-7|16
TGTGCCAGCAGCTTGCAAGGGGCAGGGAAATCCTACGAGCAGTACTTC
CASSLQGAGKSYEQYF
>TRBV6-1|.|TRBD2|TRBJ2-7|17
TGTGCCAGCAGTGAATGGGGGGTGGCGGGAGGTAGGTACGAGCAGTACTTC
CASSEWGVAGGRYEQYF
>TRBV10-3|.|.|TRBJ2-7|14
TGTGCCATCAGTTGGGACTTCAGCTCCTACGAGCAGTACTTC
CAISWDFSSYEQYF
>TRBV7-8|few|TRBD2|TRBJ2-7|17
TGTGCCAGCAGCTCTGTAGGAGTAAAGGCGGGGGCCTACGAGCAGTACTTC
CASSSVGVKAGAYEQYF
>TRBV6-6|.|TRBD2|TRBJ2-5|16
TGTGCCAGCAGCCGACTAGCGGACCCCAGGGGAGAGACCCAGTACTTC
CASSRLADPRGETQYF
>TRBV4-1|once|.|TRBJ2-3|16
TGCGCCAGCAGCCCCAAACAGGTAATGGGCACAGATACGCAGTATTTT
CASSPKQVMGTDTQYF
>TRBV27|.|.|TRBJ2-3|14
TGTGCCAGCAGTTTTCGACAGTCCACAGATACGCAGTATTTT
CASSFRQSTDTQYF
>TRBV6-2/TRBV6-3|.|.|TRBJ1-5|14
TGTGCCAGCAGTTCGGGACTCCACAATCAGCCCCAGCATTTT
CASSSGLHNQPQHF
>TRBV7-2|.|.|TRBJ2-3|13
TGTGCCAGCAGCTTAGCCCCTAGGGATACGCAGTATTTT
CASSLAPRDTQYF